This TCR beta chain was identified in a study of Ad26.COV2.S vaccination and SARS-CoV-2 variants. Sample treatment: some 20 received Ad26.COV2.S at low or high dose, single or two shots; 5 received placebo; per-sample allocation not given. Repertoires come from day 63 after the first vaccine or placebo injection. Germline assignment: CDR1 SNHLY and CDR2 FYNNEI. The germline V and J ends were trimmed by 3 bases and 0 bases, with 6 bases remaining between them. The CDR3 totals 13 residues. The table came from immunoSEQ multiplex PCR; TCRdb's copy has only in-frame clones and leaves some out. The sample includes approximately 240,000 clones, around 87% of them seen just once.

The chain carries TRBV2 and TRBJ2-7; no definite D call. Material: peripheral blood, obtained in a trial of Ad26.COV2.S vaccine versus placebo. This sequence was found in a person aged 18-65 years who received the Ad26.COV2.S COVID-19 vaccine or a placebo. This chain's CDR3 is CASSDRRSYEQYF. The CDR3 region has the DNA TGTGCCAGCAGTGACAGGCGCTCCTACGAGCAGTACTTC.